One and the same sample provided the 30 T cell receptor beta chains below, sequenced in a study of tumor-infiltrating lymphocytes in primary liver carcinoma. Out of unsorted whole blood came the blood RNA, and germline DNA was extracted as well. Total RNA amounting to approximately 460 ng was the source from which TCR beta cDNA was made with a constant-region primer. Slightly modified ARM-PCR served as the procedure for the TCR beta libraries. These libraries came from three rounds of nested multiplex PCR. Amplification in the first two PCR rounds was performed using TRBV1-TRBV30 forward primers and a C-beta reverse primer for 9 to 11 cycles each. TCRdb recomputed calls from the multiplex PCR reads with MiXCR, one row per CDR3 protein. The sample yields 330,000 or so distinct CDR3 sequences, 65% seen once. The sample consisted of peripheral blood. The receptors originated from a man aged 35-49 years with primary liver carcinoma and hepatitis B virus infection.

The genes are TRBV4-2 and TRBJ2-3; 14 nucleotides match TRBD2. Germline trimming cut 3 bases from V and 3 bases from J; bases unmatched to any gene: 11. The CDR3 spans 19 residues. Germline CDR1 and CDR2: LGHNA and YNFKEQ. The CDR3 coding sequence is TGTGCCAGCAGCCAGGCCGGGACTAGCGGGAGAGGGCAAACAGATACGCAGTATTTT. It yields the protein CASSQAGTSGRGQTDTQYF.

This clonotype showed up many times. The V gene is TRBV5-1, the J gene TRBJ2-1; 10 positions agree with TRBD2. The junction had 3 bases not matched to a gene; V was cut back by 3 bases and J by 3 bases. CDR3 size: 15 residues. Germline-derived CDR1 and CDR2 are SGHRS and YFSETQ. CDR3 coding DNA: TGCGCCAGCAGCTCGGGACTAGCGAGCTACAATGAGCAGTTCTTC. Its protein product is CASSSGLASYNEQFF.

The gene calls are TRBV7-8 and TRBJ1-1; D might be TRBD1 (6 bases). From germline, CDR1 is SGHVS and CDR2 FQNEAQ. The V gene lost 1 base and the J gene lost 4 bases, with 16 bases spanning the gap. The CDR3 runs to 16 residues. In DNA, the CDR3 is TGTGCCAGCAGCTTAGAAGGGGGGCACGGTATCACTGAAGCTTTCTTT. It encodes CASSLEGGHGITEAFF.

With respect to this clonotype: A much bigger clone sits one base away, suggesting this may be a read error. V and J are TRBV12-3 or TRBV12-4 and TRBJ1-5; 8 positions agree with TRBD1. CDR3 length: 15 amino acids. CDR3 amino acids: CASSTGQGSGQPHHF. The CDR3 DNA is TGTGCCAGCAGTACCGGACAGGGATCGGGCCAGCCCCATCATTTT.

The chain carries TRBV30 and TRBJ1-5; D remains unclear. Trimming pared 0 bases from V and 7 bases from J, leaving 10 bases between. The CDR3 is 13 residues long. The V gene's germline CDR1 is GTSNPN and CDR2 SVGIG (reference sequence). DNA of the CDR3: TGTGCCTGGAGTGTAGGGATGACACAGCCCCAGCATTTT. This encodes CAWSVGMTQPQHF.

The chain recombines TRBV6-6 with TRBJ2-3; the D gene is possibly TRBD2 (6 bases). V lost 7 bases and J 5 bases, leaving 13 bases between the germline ends. This CDR3 comprises 13 residues. Germline CDR1 MNHNY, CDR2 SVGAGI (reference sequence). The CDR3 is CASIYRGIDTQYF. Written as DNA, the CDR3 is TGTGCCAGCATCTATCGGGGGATAGATACGCAGTATTTT.

For this clonotype: Here the CDR3 omits its conserved ending phenylalanine or tryptophan, so a read error is the likely source. This chain links TRBV11-2 with TRBJ1-1; tentative D call: TRBD1 (6 bases). CDR3 length equals 16 residues. The germline gives CDR1 SGHAT, CDR2 FQNNGV. CDR3 in amino acids: CASSLQGPGLNTEAFI. The DNA of the CDR3 is TGTGCCAGCAGCTTACAGGGGCCCGGGTTGAATACTGAAGCTTTCATT.

In regard to this clonotype: It may be a read error: a sequence one base away is much more abundant. The rearrangement links TRBV6-2 or TRBV6-3 to TRBJ1-5; no firm D call. Trimming stripped 5 bases from V and 0 bases from J, with 14 bases between. From germline, CDR1 is MNHEY and CDR2 SVGEGT. The CDR3 covers 16 residues. Here the CDR3 DNA reads TGTGCCAGCAGTAAAGACATGAATTATAGCAATCAGCCCCAGCATTTT. It codes for CASSKDMNYSNQPQHF.

With regard to this clonotype: One end of the junction varies from germline; a read error may be responsible. The chain is built from TRBV5-5 and TRBJ2-1; no clear D. This CDR3 has 14 amino acids. Germline assignment: CDR1 SGHKS and CDR2 YYEKEE (reference sequence). CDR3 sequence: CTSSLALGSDEQFF. The CDR3 coding sequence is TGTACCAGCAGCTTGGCCCTGGGTAGTGATGAGCAGTTCTTC.

As regards this clonotype: At one of its ends the junction is not consistent with the germline gene, which may arise from a read error. The chain employs TRBV5-6 and TRBJ2-3; D is perhaps TRBD1 (6 bases). This CDR3 region has 14 residues. Germline CDR1 is SGHDT and CDR2 is YYEEEE. The CDR3 DNA follows: TGTGCCAGTAGCTTGGCGCCGAGGACAGATACGCACTATTTT. This codes for CASSLAPRTDTHYF.

This chain links TRBV14 with TRBJ2-1, with D perhaps TRBD2 (5 bases). Germline V gene sequence: CDR1 SGHDN, CDR2 FVKESK. V gave up 2 bases and J gave up 11 bases, with 16 bases separating them. The CDR3 is made up of 14 amino acids. CDR3 DNA: TGTGCCAGCAGCCAAAAGCGGCCCGTCGTTAAGCAGTTCTTC. Residues: CASSQKRPVVKQFF.

The rearrangement links TRBV15 to TRBJ1-2, with D perhaps matching TRBD1 (6 bases). The germline V gene has CDR1 LNHNV and CDR2 YYDKDF (reference sequence). V gave up 5 bases and J gave up 4 bases, with 17 bases separating them. This CDR3 has 15 amino acids. The CDR3 nucleotides are TGTGCCACCAGCCAGCGGGACACCGGATTCTATGGCTACACCTTC. Its protein is CATSQRDTGFYGYTF.

The rearrangement links TRBV5-6 to TRBJ1-5; 9 bases match TRBD1. After removal of 6 bases from V and 6 bases from J, the junction contained 13 bases not matched to a gene. This CDR3 contains 16 residues. The germline V gene encodes CDR1 SGHDT and CDR2 YYEEEE. DNA for the CDR3: TGTGCCAGCACGCTACAGGGGGCATTCGCAAGTCAGCCCCAGCATTTT. Translating it yields CASTLQGAFASQPQHF.

As regards this clonotype: The CDR3 ends on some other residue instead of the conserved phenylalanine or tryptophan, so this is likely a read error. This sequence joins TRBV14 and TRBJ2-1; TRBD2 matches 10 bases. This CDR3 comprises 14 residues. The germline V gene has CDR1 SGHDN and CDR2 FVKESK. The CDR3 loop reads CASSQGLARNEQFL. As DNA, the CDR3 is TGTGCTAGCAGCCAGGGACTAGCGCGAAATGAGCAGTTCCTC.

For this clonotype: This clone may be a read error of a much larger clone one base away. The DNA for the CDR3 is TGCGCCAGCAACCAAGTGGGAGGGGGAGAGACCCAGTACTTC. It translates to CASNQVGGGETQYF. The rearrangement joins TRBV4-3 to TRBJ2-5; possibly TRBD2 for D (7 bases). The CDR3 is 14 amino acids. Germline lookup yields CDR1 LGHNA and CDR2 YSLEER.

This clonotype was detected a few times. The rearrangement links TRBV5-4 to TRBJ2-2; D unclear. Germline V lookup: CDR1 SGHNT, CDR2 YYREEE (reference sequence). The V end lost 0 bases, the J end lost 3 bases, and 9 bases lay between the germline ends. The CDR3 is made up of 15 amino acids. This chain's CDR3 is CASSLERLYTGELFF. The CDR3 coding sequence is TGTGCCAGCAGCTTGGAGAGGTTATACACCGGGGAGCTGTTTTTT. Combining the CDR3 with reference TRBV5-4 and TRBJ2-2 gives the whole variable domain ETGVTQSPTHLIKTRGQQVTLRCSSQSGHNTVSWYQQALGQGPQFIFQYYREEENGRGNFPPRFSGLQFPNYSSELNVNALELDDSALYLCASSLERLYTGELFFGEGSRLTVL.

In regard to this clonotype: One junction end does not reproduce the germline sequence, and a read error may be involved. The chain carries TRBV11-2 and TRBJ1-3; D is uncertain. Germline V CDR1 and CDR2: SGHAT, FQNNGV. CDR3 length: 16 residues. Here the CDR3 reads CATSSQMLDYGNIIYF. CDR3 nucleotides: TGTGCCACCAGCTCTCAGATGTTGGACTATGGAAACATCATATATTTT.

CDR3: CTSSATGGNSPLHF. DNA for the CDR3: TGTACTAGCAGCGCAACAGGGGGGAATTCACCCCTCCACTTT. The V gene is TRBV11-2, the J gene TRBJ1-6; 8 bases agree with TRBD1. From germline, CDR1 is SGHAT and CDR2 FQNNGV. CDR3 length: 14 residues.

With respect to this clonotype: With a much larger clone just one base away, this may be a read error. The chain joins TRBV5-4 to TRBJ2-7, with 7 bases fitting TRBD1. Germline CDR1 is SGHNT and CDR2 is YYREEE (reference sequence). This CDR3 has 15 residues. The CDR3 coding sequence is TGTGTCAGCAGCGGACAGGCCCAGGGTCGTAGGGAGCAGTACTTC. This gives the protein CVSSGQAQGRREQYF.

This clonotype showed up just a few times. V gene TRBV30 combines with J gene TRBJ1-1, with D tentatively TRBD1 (6 bases). The V gene lost 0 bases and the J gene lost 7 bases, with 15 bases spanning the gap. Germline V CDR1 and CDR2: GTSNPN, SVGIG (reference sequence). There are 14 residues in the CDR3. The CDR3 here is CAWSVLGGMGEAFF. Written as DNA, the CDR3 is TGTGCCTGGAGTGTATTAGGGGGGATGGGTGAAGCTTTCTTT.

As regards this clonotype: A read error is possible here, since a much larger clone lies one base away. The rearrangement uses TRBV29-1 and TRBJ2-1, with D tentatively TRBD2 (5 bases). CDR3 size: 16 residues. Germline-derived CDR1 and CDR2 are SQVTM and ANQGSEA. The V end lost 5 bases, the J end lost 2 bases, and 19 bases lay between the germline ends. The CDR3 loop is CSVTLWSSRTYNEQFF. The CDR3 DNA is TGCAGCGTTACCCTATGGTCTAGCAGAACCTACAATGAGCAGTTCTTC.

This clonotype was counted many times. The J gene is TRBJ1-5, the V gene TRBV12-3 or TRBV12-4; a possible D gene is TRBD1 (5 bases). The CDR3 loop spans 16 amino acids. Trimming took 1 base from V and 2 from J, leaving 12 bases between them. The CDR3 DNA sequence: TGTGCCAGCAGTTTAGTCCAGGGTGAGGGCAATCAGCCCCAGCATTTT. Its protein is CASSLVQGEGNQPQHF.

This clonotype was observed a single time. The chain is built from TRBV5-4 and TRBJ2-2, with D hard to call. Germline V lookup: CDR1 SGHNT, CDR2 YYREEE (reference sequence). This CDR3 spans 12 amino acids. The V end lost 2 bases, the J end lost 5 bases, and 4 bases lay between the germline ends. CDR3 nucleotide sequence: TGTGCCAGCAGCTTCCTGACCGGGGAGCTGTTTTTT. Translated: CASSFLTGELFF.

This clonotype was picked up a small number of times. This likely comes from a read error, as the CDR3 has no conserved phenylalanine or tryptophan at its end. The rearrangement uses TRBV29-1 and TRBJ2-5, with a possible D match to TRBD2 (5 bases). Germline CDR1 and CDR2: SQVTM and ANQGSEA. The CDR3 is made up of 11 amino acids. The CDR3 nucleotides read TGTAGCGTAGCCCAAGCGGAGACCCAGTACCTC. Its protein product is CSVAQAETQYL.

The chain is built from TRBV5-5 and TRBJ2-1; D remains ambiguous. This CDR3 has 11 amino acids. Germline CDR1 SGHKS, CDR2 YYEKEE (reference sequence). Trimming took off 3 bases at V and 15 bases at J, with 13 bases between the two ends. The CDR3 is CASSSHGVGFF. CDR3 sequence (DNA): TGTGCCAGCAGCTCGCATGGTGTTGGGTTCTTC.

The rearrangement joins TRBV5-1 to TRBJ2-7; the match to TRBD1 covers 7 bases. The CDR3 consists of 15 residues. J lost 3 bases, V lost 5 bases, and 11 bases had no gene match. Germline CDR1 and CDR2: SGHRS and YFSETQ. This CDR3 reads CASRQGVNSGYEQYF. In nucleotides, the CDR3 is TGCGCCAGCAGGCAGGGGGTGAACAGCGGCTACGAGCAGTACTTC.

This clonotype was counted many times. The chain has TRBV10-3 and TRBJ2-3, with a possible D match to TRBD2 (5 bases). V was clipped by 0 bases and J by 6 bases, with 19 bases between them. There are 17 residues in the CDR3. Germline CDR1 reads ENHRY; CDR2 reads SYGVKD. CDR3 in DNA: TGTGCCATCAGTGAGTCTGCTAGCTCCGTTTTCCTGGATACGCAGTATTTT. Residues: CAISESASSVFLDTQYF.

The rearrangement joins TRBV10-3 to TRBJ2-1, with TRBD1 matching over 7 bases. CDR1 is ENHRY, CDR2 SYGVKD, per germline. Trimming took 10 bases from V and 7 from J; bases not matched to a gene: 13. The CDR3 totals 14 residues. CDR3 sequence: CATNDRVSRNEQFF. In DNA form, the CDR3 reads TGTGCCACCAACGACAGGGTGTCACGGAATGAGCAGTTCTTC.

About this clonotype itself: Germline is not matched at one junction end, which may reflect a read error. The rearrangement uses TRBV4-1 and TRBJ2-1; 7 bases align to TRBD1. Germline V gene lookup returns CDR1 MGHRA and CDR2 YSYEKL. The CDR3 is made up of 18 amino acids. CDR3 nucleotides: TGCGCCAGCACCCAAGAAGGGGGCGGAGTGAGCTCCTACAATGAGCAGTTCTTC. Amino acids: CASTQEGGGVSSYNEQFF.

This clonotype was seen many times. Here the CDR3 reads CASSQEVRGSYEQYF. CDR3 DNA: TGCGCCAGCAGCCAAGAGGTCAGGGGATCCTACGAGCAGTACTTC. This chain links TRBV4-1 with TRBJ2-7, with a weak D call TRBD1 (6 bases). This CDR3 spans 15 amino acids. The ends were cut back, 0 bases at V and 1 base at J, with 10 bases in the middle. Germline lookup yields CDR1 MGHRA and CDR2 YSYEKL.